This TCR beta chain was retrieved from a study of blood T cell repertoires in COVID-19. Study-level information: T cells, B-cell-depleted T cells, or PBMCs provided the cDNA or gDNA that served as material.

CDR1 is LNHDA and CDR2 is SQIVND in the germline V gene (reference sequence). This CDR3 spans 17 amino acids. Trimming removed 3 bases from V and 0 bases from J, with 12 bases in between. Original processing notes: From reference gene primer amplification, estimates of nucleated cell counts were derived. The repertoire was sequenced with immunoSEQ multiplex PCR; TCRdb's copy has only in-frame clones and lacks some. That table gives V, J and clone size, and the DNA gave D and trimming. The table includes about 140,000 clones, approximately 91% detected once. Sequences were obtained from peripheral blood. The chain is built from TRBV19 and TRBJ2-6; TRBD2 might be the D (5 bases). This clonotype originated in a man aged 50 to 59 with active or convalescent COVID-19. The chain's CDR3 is CASSITGLLSGANVLTF. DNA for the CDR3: TGTGCCAGTAGTATCACTGGACTGCTCTCTGGGGCCAACGTCCTGACTTTC.